This T cell receptor (beta chain) was found in a study of cytotoxic CD8 clonotypes in ibrutinib-treated CLL. In the study overall: Of the patients, eleven to twelve were relapsed/refractory, about 15 treatment-naive and about 17 IGHV unmutated. The study, taken as a whole, reports: Clonality increased at ibrutinib response and stayed stable in sustained remission. At progression, however, it fell back toward baseline. Shared public clonotypes were rare, and on treatment they either got smaller or stayed the same.

The germline V gene has CDR1 MGHDK and CDR2 SYGVNS. The junction had 1 base not matched to a gene; V was cut back by 3 bases and J by 5 bases. The CDR3 totals 13 residues. Using immunoSEQ multiplex PCR, the repertoire was profiled, and TCRdb retains in-frame clones only, with some absent. This sample has about 310,000 clones, with approximately 80% found just once. Comments on this clone: The antigen is not known.

The source of this sequence is a human donor with chronic lymphocytic leukemia. Sequenced here: PBMCs, sampled before ibrutinib treatment. This sequence joins TRBV25-1 and TRBJ1-2; 9 nucleotides agree with TRBD1. The CDR3 nucleotides are TGTGCCAGCAGTGAGACAGGGGGATATGGCTACACCTTC. It codes for CASSETGGYGYTF.